The 27 T cell receptor beta chains presented below share a single source sample, sequenced in a study of cytomegalovirus exposure and HLA in healthy donors. The PCR made use of 60 Vbeta and 13 Jbeta primers. Assay used: immunoSEQ multiplex PCR; TCRdb lists only in-frame clones, some missing. Found here are about 130,000 clones, about two thirds of them singletons; the top ten hold about 2.4%. The sample comprised PBMCs. These receptors all come from a woman aged 55-70 years in good health and CMV-seropositive.

This clone was seen a handful of times. The chain carries TRBV6-5 and TRBJ2-7; D is perhaps TRBD1 (6 bases). Per germline, CDR1 MNHEY and CDR2 SVGAGI. The CDR3 totals 15 residues. The V end was cut by 0 bases, the J end by 1 base, with 10 bases between. CDR3 region: CASSYSQQGSYEQYF. For the CDR3, the DNA is TGTGCCAGCAGTTACTCACAACAGGGATCCTACGAGCAGTACTTC.

Here the CDR3 DNA reads TGTGCCAGCAGTGATAGTGAGTTGGAGGAACTGTTTTTT. It encodes CASSDSELEELFF. This chain links TRBV2 with TRBJ1-4; D is unclear. The CDR3 extends over 13 amino acids. The V end was cut by 3 bases, the J end by 12 bases, with 14 bases between. Per the germline V gene, CDR1 is SNHLY and CDR2 is FYNNEI. Using reference TRBV2 and TRBJ1-4 for the parts outside the CDR3, the full variable domain is EPEVTQTPSHQVTQMGQEVILRCVPISNHLYFYWYRQILGQKVEFLVSFYNNEISEKSEIFDDQFSVERPDGSNFTLKIRSTKLEDSAMYFCASSDSELEELFFGSGTQLSVL.

The CDR3 region is CASSIRGGNSPLHF. The CDR3 bases are TGTGCCAGTAGTATAAGGGGGGGGAATTCACCCCTCCACTTT. This sequence joins TRBV19 and TRBJ1-6; TRBD1 might be the D (6 bases). Deletions cut 2 bases from V and 7 bases from J, with 9 bases between. This CDR3 has 14 amino acids. Germline V CDR1 and CDR2: LNHDA, SQIVND (reference sequence).

The chain couples TRBV19 to TRBJ1-2, with a tentative D call TRBD1 (5 bases). Germline V gene lookup returns CDR1 LNHDA and CDR2 SQIVND (reference sequence). Trimming removed 3 bases at V and 7 bases at J, with 15 bases between. The CDR3 runs 14 residues. The CDR3 here is CASSMWRDLSGYTF. DNA for the CDR3: TGTGCCAGTAGTATGTGGCGGGACCTATCTGGCTACACCTTC. Full variable domain (remainder filled in from reference TRBV19 and TRBJ1-2): DGGITQSPKYLFRKEGQNVTLSCEQNLNHDAMYWYRQDPGQGLRLIYYSQIVNDFQKGDIAEGYSVSREKKESFPLTVTSAQKNPTAFYLCASSMWRDLSGYTFGSGTRLTVV.

The table lists this clone with a count of one. The rearrangement uses TRBV6-1 and TRBJ2-7; possibly TRBD1 for D (5 bases). Trimming pared 0 bases from V and 4 bases from J, leaving 7 bases between. CDR3 size: 13 residues. Germline assignment: CDR1 MNHNS and CDR2 SASEGT. This chain's CDR3 is CASSEATEYEQYF. In DNA, the CDR3 is TGTGCCAGCAGTGAAGCGACAGAGTACGAGCAGTACTTC.

A word on this clone: Other DNA sequences within the sample encode an identical CDR3. V usage is TRBV6-5 and J usage is TRBJ1-1; the D gene is possibly TRBD1 (5 bases). The CDR3 sequence is 11 residues long. Germline V gene lookup returns CDR1 MNHEY and CDR2 SVGAGI. The V end lost 5 bases, the J end lost 4 bases, and 5 bases lay between the germline ends. The CDR3: CASSQGTEAFF. The CDR3 coding sequence is TGTGCCAGCAGTCAGGGCACTGAAGCTTTCTTT.

The genes are TRBV7-2 and TRBJ2-7, with D perhaps matching TRBD2 (5 bases). Germline-derived CDR1 and CDR2 are SGHTA and FQGNSA. V shed 6 bases and J shed 2 bases, with 17 bases lying between them. CDR3 length: 15 residues. The CDR3 DNA reads TGTGCCAGCAGTTATACTCCGGGAAGTACCTACGAGCAGTACTTC. Its protein product is CASSYTPGSTYEQYF. Full variable domain (missing parts from reference TRBV7-2 and TRBJ2-7): GAGVSQSPSNKVTEKGKDVELRCDPISGHTALYWYRQSLGQGLEFLIYFQGNSAPDKSGLPSDRFSAERTGGSVSTLTIQRTQQEDSAVYLCASSYTPGSTYEQYFGPGTRLTVT.

The chain carries TRBV28 and TRBJ2-7; D perhaps matches TRBD2 (5 bases). Per the germline V gene, CDR1 is MDHEN and CDR2 is SYDVKM. Trimming cost V 1 base and J 6 bases, with 16 bases left between them. The CDR3 totals 15 residues. The chain's CDR3 is CASSLSPDQAGEQYF. Written as DNA, the CDR3 is TGTGCCAGCAGTTTATCCCCCGACCAGGCGGGCGAGCAGTACTTC.

J is TRBJ2-3 and V is TRBV7-6; 9 bases align to TRBD2. CDR1 is SGHVS and CDR2 is FNYEAQ in the germline V gene. This CDR3 is built from 15 residues. Losses at the gene ends were 4 bases for V and 0 bases for J; bases not matched to a gene: 2. The CDR3 sequence: CASSSLAGSTDTQYF. CDR3 DNA sequence: TGTGCCAGCAGCTCACTAGCGGGCAGCACAGATACGCAGTATTTT.

The V and J genes are TRBV4-1 and TRBJ1-2; a weak D match, TRBD1 (5 bases). CDR3 length equals 17 residues. Per germline, CDR1 MGHRA and CDR2 YSYEKL. The germline V and J ends were trimmed by 1 base and 3 bases, with 18 bases remaining between them. The CDR3 DNA reads TGCGCCAGCAGCCAAGCCCGCCGGGCAGGGTCCGACTATGGCTACACCTTC. Translated, it gives CASSQARRAGSDYGYTF.

V gene TRBV4-1 combines with J gene TRBJ2-3; D gene unclear. Germline V gene sequence: CDR1 MGHRA, CDR2 YSYEKL. Trimming left V 0 bases short and J 0 bases short, with 4 bases between. The CDR3 is 14 residues long. The chain's CDR3 is CASSQEASTDTQYF. For the CDR3, the DNA is TGCGCCAGCAGCCAAGAAGCCAGCACAGATACGCAGTATTTT.

V gene TRBV5-1 combines with J gene TRBJ2-2; 12 bases match TRBD1. V lost 4 bases and J lost 5; bases outside the gene matches: 3. The V gene's germline CDR1 is SGHRS and CDR2 YFSETQ. This CDR3 region has 15 residues. CDR3 sequence: CASSRGQGATGELFF. The CDR3 coding sequence is TGCGCCAGCAGCCGGGGACAGGGGGCAACCGGGGAGCTGTTTTTT.

The rearrangement joins TRBV10-3 to TRBJ1-1; 7 bases line up with TRBD1. J gave up 4 bases and V 10 bases, and 9 bases lay outside the gene matches. The CDR3 sequence is 13 residues long. The germline V gene has CDR1 ENHRY and CDR2 SYGVKD. In DNA form, the CDR3 reads TGTGCCACTTACAGGGGCGGTGGCACTGAAGCTTTCTTT. Translation: CATYRGGGTEAFF.

This clone was observed once. The V call is TRBV5-4, the J call TRBJ1-4; TRBD1 agrees at 10 bases. The CDR3 runs 18 residues. Germline V gene sequence: CDR1 SGHNT, CDR2 YYREEE (reference sequence). J gave up 2 bases and V 0 bases, and 7 bases lay outside the gene matches. The DNA of the CDR3 is TGTGCCAGCAGCTTGGGCTACGGGACAGGGGAGACTAATGAAAAACTGTTTTTT. This sequence encodes CASSLGYGTGETNEKLFF.

The chain recombines TRBV5-6 with TRBJ1-2; possible D gene TRBD1, 6 bases. V shed 1 base and J shed 3 bases, with 10 bases lying between them. CDR1 is SGHDT, CDR2 YYEEEE, per germline. The CDR3 runs to 14 residues. DNA of the CDR3: TGTGCCAGCAGCTTGTCCGGGGGGCACTATGGCTACACCTTC. Residues: CASSLSGGHYGYTF.

The rearrangement joins TRBV9 to TRBJ2-3; D is possibly TRBD2 (7 bases). The CDR3 sequence is 17 residues long. The ends were cut back, 0 bases at V and 4 bases at J, with 18 bases in the middle. Germline CDR1 and CDR2: SGDLS and YYNGEE. Written as DNA, the CDR3 is TGTGCCAGCAGCGTAGCGACTCCGGGGGGCGGCGCAGATACGCAGTATTTT. It is translated as CASSVATPGGGADTQYF.

The genes are TRBV10-3 and TRBJ2-7; TRBD2 matches 8 bases. The CDR3 covers 15 residues. With V trimmed by 2 bases and J by 4 bases, 7 bases remained unmatched. In germline, CDR1 is ENHRY, CDR2 SYGVKD. CDR3 nucleotides: TGTGCCATCAGTGAGCCGGGGGGGGGACTTTACGAGCAGTACTTC. It codes for CAISEPGGGLYEQYF.

The sample holds one count of this clone. This rearrangement joins TRBV9 to TRBJ1-1, with D possibly TRBD1 on 5 matching bases. This CDR3 comprises 14 residues. In germline, CDR1 is SGDLS, CDR2 YYNGEE. Trimming took off 3 bases at V and 0 bases at J, with 9 bases between the two ends. The CDR3 nucleotides are TGTGCCAGCAGCGCACAACAGGTGAACACTGAAGCTTTCTTT. It specifies CASSAQQVNTEAFF.

The rearrangement links TRBV5-1 to TRBJ1-1; 8 nucleotides agree with TRBD1. The CDR3 is 15 amino acids. CDR1 is SGHRS, CDR2 YFSETQ, per germline. V shed 0 bases and J 5 bases; nucleotides not matched to a gene: 6. CDR3 bases: TGCGCCAGCAGCTTGGACACAGGGGGAGGGACTGAAGCTTTCTTT. This sequence encodes CASSLDTGGGTEAFF.

The chain links TRBV18 to TRBJ1-1, with D hard to call. V was cut by 4 bases and J by 5 bases, with 14 bases left in between. The CDR3 is made up of 14 amino acids. Germline V CDR1 and CDR2: KGHSH, LQKENI. CDR3 bases: TGTGCCAGCTCACTGGCTCTCGAGAGGACTGAAGCTTTCTTT. Its protein is CASSLALERTEAFF.

This rearrangement joins TRBV5-4 to TRBJ2-3, with 9 bases aligning to TRBD2. The CDR3 length is 15 residues. Trimming took 2 bases from V and 0 from J; bases not matched to a gene: 1. Germline V gives CDR1 SGHNT, CDR2 YYREEE (reference sequence). The CDR3 here is CASSLAGGSTDTQYF. DNA of the CDR3: TGTGCCAGCAGCTTAGCGGGGGGCAGCACAGATACGCAGTATTTT.

The chain is built from TRBV4-1 and TRBJ1-1; no clear D. CDR1 and CDR2 from the germline V gene are MGHRA and YSYEKL. The length of the CDR3 is 14 residues. Trimming pared 4 bases from V and 1 base from J, leaving 10 bases between. CDR3 in amino acids: CASSLLGRNTEAFF. DNA for the CDR3: TGCGCCAGCAGCCTCCTTGGGAGGAACACTGAAGCTTTCTTT.

V usage is TRBV2 and J usage is TRBJ2-7; TRBD2 agrees at 7 bases. From germline, CDR1 is SNHLY and CDR2 FYNNEI. The CDR3 length is 14 residues. The V segment lost 4 bases and the J segment 6 bases; nucleotides outside the gene matches: 9. In nucleotides, the CDR3 is TGTGCCAGCAGTGGGGCGGGGGTGCAGGGCGAGCAGTACTTC. Protein: CASSGAGVQGEQYF.

The chain uses TRBV27 and TRBJ1-5; tentative D call: TRBD1 (5 bases). Trimming pared 4 bases from V and 1 base from J, leaving 8 bases between. Germline CDR1 reads MNHEY; CDR2 reads SMNVEV (reference sequence). The CDR3 spans 14 residues. CDR3 region: CASSSQVSNQPQHF. The DNA for the CDR3 is TGTGCCAGCAGTTCACAGGTCAGCAATCAGCCCCAGCATTTT.

This clone was seen a single time. V is TRBV6-6 and J is TRBJ1-5; TRBD1 agrees at 12 bases. The trim removed 6 bases at V and 4 bases at J, leaving 7 bases unmatched. Germline-derived CDR1 and CDR2 are MNHNY and SVGAGI (reference sequence). The CDR3 is made up of 16 amino acids. For the CDR3, the DNA is TGTGCCAGCAGGGGGACAGGGGGCCGGGAAAATCAGCCCCAGCATTTT. Translating gives CASRGTGGRENQPQHF.

V is TRBV7-6 and J is TRBJ1-5, with D tentatively TRBD1 (5 bases). The CDR3 runs 15 residues. In germline, CDR1 is SGHVS, CDR2 FNYEAQ. Trimming shortened V by 5 bases and J by 0 bases, and 11 bases separated the two germline ends. The CDR3 sequence is CASSRRVGSNQPQHF. The CDR3 nucleotides are TGTGCCAGCAGCCGCAGGGTTGGTAGCAATCAGCCCCAGCATTTT.

On this clone itself: One junction end does not reproduce the germline sequence, and a read error may be involved. The V call is TRBV7-9, the J call TRBJ1-2; the match to TRBD1 covers 7 bases. Germline V gene lookup returns CDR1 SEHNR and CDR2 FQNEAQ (reference sequence). CDR3 size: 14 residues. DNA of the CDR3: TGTTCCAGCAATCCTACGACAGGGAACTATGGCTACACCTTC. Encoded protein: CSSNPTTGNYGYTF.